This entry concerns a single TCR beta chain. This specimen comes from a study of blood T cell repertoires in COVID-19. At the level of the study: Acute and convalescent COVID-19 specimens originated in the United States, Italy and Spain. Sources were T cells, B-cell-depleted T cells, or PBMCs; the material itself was cDNA or gDNA.

Authors' analysis steps: For nucleated cells, counts were estimated from reference gene primer amplification. The repertoire was sequenced with immunoSEQ multiplex PCR; TCRdb's copy has only in-frame clones and lacks some. V, J and clone size were drawn from that table, and D and trimming were deduced from the DNA. The data hold 80,000 or so clones, with 60% to 75% observed a single time. The CDR3 covers 15 residues. CDR1 is SGHRS, CDR2 YFSETQ, per germline. Between the trimmed V and J ends, which lost 0 bases and 3 bases, there was a span of 11 bases. What was sequenced was peripheral blood. The genes are TRBV5-1 and TRBJ2-3, with D perhaps TRBD1 (6 bases). The sequence was collected from a man between 50 and 59 years old with active or convalescent COVID-19. The CDR3 sequence: CASSLDGGRTDTQYF. DNA for the CDR3: TGCGCCAGCAGCTTGGATGGGGGCAGAACAGATACGCAGTATTTT.